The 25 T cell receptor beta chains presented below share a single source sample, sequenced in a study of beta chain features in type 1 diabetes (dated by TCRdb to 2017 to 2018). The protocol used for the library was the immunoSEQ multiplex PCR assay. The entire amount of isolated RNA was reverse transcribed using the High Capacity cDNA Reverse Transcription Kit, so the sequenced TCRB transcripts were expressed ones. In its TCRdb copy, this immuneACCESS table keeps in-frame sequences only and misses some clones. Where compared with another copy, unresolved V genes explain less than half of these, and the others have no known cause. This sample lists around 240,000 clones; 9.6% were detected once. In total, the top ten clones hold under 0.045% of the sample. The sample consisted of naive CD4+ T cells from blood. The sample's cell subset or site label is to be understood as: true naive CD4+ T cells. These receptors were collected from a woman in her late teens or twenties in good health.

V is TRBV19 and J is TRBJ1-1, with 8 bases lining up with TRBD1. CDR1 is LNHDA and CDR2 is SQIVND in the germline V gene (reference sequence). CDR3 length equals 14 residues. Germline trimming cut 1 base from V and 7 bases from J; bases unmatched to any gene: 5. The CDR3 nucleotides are TGTGCCAGTAGTATAGCCCCAGGGGGCCGTGAAGCTTTCTTT. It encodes CASSIAPGGREAFF.

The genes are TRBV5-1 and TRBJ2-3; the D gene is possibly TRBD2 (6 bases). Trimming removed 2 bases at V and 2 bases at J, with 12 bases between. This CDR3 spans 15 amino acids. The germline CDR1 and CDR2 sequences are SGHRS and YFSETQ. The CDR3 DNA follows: TGCGCCAGCAGCTTTGGGGCGGGGTCCACAGATACGCAGTATTTT. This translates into CASSFGAGSTDTQYF.

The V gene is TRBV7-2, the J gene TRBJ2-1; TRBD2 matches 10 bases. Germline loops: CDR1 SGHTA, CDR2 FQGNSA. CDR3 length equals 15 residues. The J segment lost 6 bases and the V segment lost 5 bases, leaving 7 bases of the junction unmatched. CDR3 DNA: TGTGCCAGCAGCCTCAGCGGGAGGGCCGTCAATGAGCAGTTCTTC. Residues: CASSLSGRAVNEQFF. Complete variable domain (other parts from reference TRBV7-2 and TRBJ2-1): GAGVSQSPSNKVTEKGKDVELRCDPISGHTALYWYRQSLGQGLEFLIYFQGNSAPDKSGLPSDRFSAERTGGSVSTLTIQRTQQEDSAVYLCASSLSGRAVNEQFFGPGTRLTVL.

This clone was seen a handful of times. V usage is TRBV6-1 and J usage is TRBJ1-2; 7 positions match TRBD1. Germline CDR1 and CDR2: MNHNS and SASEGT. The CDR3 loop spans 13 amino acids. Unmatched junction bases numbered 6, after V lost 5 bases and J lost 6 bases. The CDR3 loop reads CASSPQGEDGYTF. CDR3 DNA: TGTGCCAGCAGTCCTCAGGGGGAGGATGGCTACACCTTC.

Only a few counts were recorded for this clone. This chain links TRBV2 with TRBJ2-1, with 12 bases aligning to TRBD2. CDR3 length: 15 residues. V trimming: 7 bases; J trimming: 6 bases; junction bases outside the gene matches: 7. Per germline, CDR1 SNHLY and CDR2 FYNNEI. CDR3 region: CASTHGLAGFNEQFF. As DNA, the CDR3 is TGTGCCAGCACCCACGGACTAGCGGGATTCAATGAGCAGTTCTTC. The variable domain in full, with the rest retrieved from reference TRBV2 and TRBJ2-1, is EPEVTQTPSHQVTQMGQEVILRCVPISNHLYFYWYRQILGQKVEFLVSFYNNEISEKSEIFDDQFSVERPDGSNFTLKIRSTKLEDSAMYFCASTHGLAGFNEQFFGPGTRLTVL.

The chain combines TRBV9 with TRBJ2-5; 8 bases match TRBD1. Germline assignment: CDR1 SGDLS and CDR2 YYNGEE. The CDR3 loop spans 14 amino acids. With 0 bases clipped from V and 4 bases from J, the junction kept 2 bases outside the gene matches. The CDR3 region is CASSVEQGGETQYF. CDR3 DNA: TGTGCCAGCAGCGTAGAACAGGGGGGAGAGACCCAGTACTTC.

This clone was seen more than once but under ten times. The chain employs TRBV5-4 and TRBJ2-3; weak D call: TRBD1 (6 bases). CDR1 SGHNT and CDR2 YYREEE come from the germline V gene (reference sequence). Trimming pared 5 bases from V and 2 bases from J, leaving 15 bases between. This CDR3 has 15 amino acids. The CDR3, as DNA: TGTGCCAGCAGTTCGGAATACAGGGTCACAGATACGCAGTATTTT. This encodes CASSSEYRVTDTQYF.

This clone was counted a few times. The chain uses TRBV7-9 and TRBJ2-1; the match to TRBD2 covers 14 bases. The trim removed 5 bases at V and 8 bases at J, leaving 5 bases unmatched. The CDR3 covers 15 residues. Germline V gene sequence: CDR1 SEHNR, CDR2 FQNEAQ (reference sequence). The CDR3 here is CASSLTSGRAHEQFF. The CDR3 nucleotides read TGTGCCAGCAGCCTGACTAGCGGGAGGGCCCATGAGCAGTTCTTC.

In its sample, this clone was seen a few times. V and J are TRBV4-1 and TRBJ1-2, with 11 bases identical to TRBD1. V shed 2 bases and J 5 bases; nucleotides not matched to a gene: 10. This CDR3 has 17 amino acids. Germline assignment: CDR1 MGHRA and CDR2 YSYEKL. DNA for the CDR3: TGCGCCAGCAGCCAAATCCCCCCGGGACAGGGGGTTTATGGCTACACCTTC. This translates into CASSQIPPGQGVYGYTF.

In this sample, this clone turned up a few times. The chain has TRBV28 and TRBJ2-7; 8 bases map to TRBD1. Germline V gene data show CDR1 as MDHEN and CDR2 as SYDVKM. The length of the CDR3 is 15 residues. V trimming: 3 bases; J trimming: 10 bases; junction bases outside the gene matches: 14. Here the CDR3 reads CASSFSGTGPPVQYF. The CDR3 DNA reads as TGTGCCAGCAGTTTCTCCGGGACAGGCCCACCTGTCCAGTACTTC.

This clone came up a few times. CDR3 region: CASSLGQTLNYGYTF. CDR3 nucleotides: TGCGCCAGCAGCTTGGGGCAGACTCTTAACTATGGCTACACCTTC. V usage is TRBV5-1 and J usage is TRBJ1-2; D gene unclear. The CDR3 consists of 15 residues. Germline assignment: CDR1 SGHRS and CDR2 YFSETQ. With 0 bases removed from V and 1 base from J, the gap between germline ends came to 10 bases.

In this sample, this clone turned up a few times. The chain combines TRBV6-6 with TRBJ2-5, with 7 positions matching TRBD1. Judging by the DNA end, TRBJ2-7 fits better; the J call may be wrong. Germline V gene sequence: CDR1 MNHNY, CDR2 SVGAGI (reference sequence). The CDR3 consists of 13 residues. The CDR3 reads CASRPGQPYEQYF. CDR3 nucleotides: TGTGCCAGCAGGCCGGGACAGCCCTACGAGCAGTACTTC.

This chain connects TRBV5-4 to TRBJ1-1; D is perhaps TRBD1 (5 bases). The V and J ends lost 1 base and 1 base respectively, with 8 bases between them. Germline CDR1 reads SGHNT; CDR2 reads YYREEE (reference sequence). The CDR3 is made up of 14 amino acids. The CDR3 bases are TGTGCCAGCAGCTTGAGCAGGGAGAACACTGAAGCTTTCTTT. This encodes CASSLSRENTEAFF.

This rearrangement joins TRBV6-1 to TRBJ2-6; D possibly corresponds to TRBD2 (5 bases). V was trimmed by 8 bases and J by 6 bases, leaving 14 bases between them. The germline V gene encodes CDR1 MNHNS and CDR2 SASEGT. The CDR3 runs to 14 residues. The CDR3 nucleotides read TGTGCCAGCCACCCACGGGGAGAGGCCAACGTCCTGACTTTC. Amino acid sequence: CASHPRGEANVLTF.

CDR3 coding DNA: TGTGCCAGCAGCTTAGTAGGGGATGTCTATGGCTACACCTTC. Translating gives CASSLVGDVYGYTF. The rearrangement joins TRBV11-2 to TRBJ1-2; a weak D match, TRBD1 (5 bases). The CDR3 totals 14 residues. With 1 base removed from V and 4 bases from J, the gap between germline ends came to 10 bases. Germline V gene lookup returns CDR1 SGHAT and CDR2 FQNNGV.

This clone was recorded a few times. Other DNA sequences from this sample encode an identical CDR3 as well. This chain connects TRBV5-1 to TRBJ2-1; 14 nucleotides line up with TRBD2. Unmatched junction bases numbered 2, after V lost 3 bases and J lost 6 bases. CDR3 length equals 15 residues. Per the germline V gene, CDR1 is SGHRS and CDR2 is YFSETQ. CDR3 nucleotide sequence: TGCGCCAGCAGCTCGGGACTAGCGGGAGTCAATGAGCAGTTCTTC. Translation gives CASSSGLAGVNEQFF. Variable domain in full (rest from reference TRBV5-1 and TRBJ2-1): KAGVTQTPRYLIKTRGQQVTLSCSPISGHRSVSWYQQTPGQGLQFLFEYFSETQRNKGNFPGRFSGRQFSNSRSEMNVSTLELGDSALYLCASSSGLAGVNEQFFGPGTRLTVL.

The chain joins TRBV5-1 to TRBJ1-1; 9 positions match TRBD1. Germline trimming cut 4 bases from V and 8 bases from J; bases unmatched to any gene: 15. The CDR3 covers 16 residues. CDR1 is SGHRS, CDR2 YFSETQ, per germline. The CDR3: CASSPFGAGTGSEAFF. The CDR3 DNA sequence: TGCGCCAGCAGCCCTTTTGGCGCCGGGACAGGGTCGGAAGCTTTCTTT.

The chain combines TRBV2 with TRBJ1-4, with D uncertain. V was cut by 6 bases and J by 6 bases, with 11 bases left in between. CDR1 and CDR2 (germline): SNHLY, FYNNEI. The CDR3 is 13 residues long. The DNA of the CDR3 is TGTGCCAGCAGGCACACAGACGATGAAAAACTGTTTTTT. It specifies CASRHTDDEKLFF.

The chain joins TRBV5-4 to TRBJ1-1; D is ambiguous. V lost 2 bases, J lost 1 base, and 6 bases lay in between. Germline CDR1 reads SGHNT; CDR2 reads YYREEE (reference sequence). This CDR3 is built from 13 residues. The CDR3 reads CASSFRQNTEAFF. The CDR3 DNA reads TGTGCCAGCAGCTTCCGACAGAACACTGAAGCTTTCTTT.

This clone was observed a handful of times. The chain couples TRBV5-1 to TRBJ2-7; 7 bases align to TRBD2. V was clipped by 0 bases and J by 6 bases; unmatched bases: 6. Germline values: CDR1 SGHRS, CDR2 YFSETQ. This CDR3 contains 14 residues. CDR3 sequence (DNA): TGCGCCAGCAGCTTGGTGGGGGGGGACTTCGAGCAGTACTTC. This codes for CASSLVGGDFEQYF.

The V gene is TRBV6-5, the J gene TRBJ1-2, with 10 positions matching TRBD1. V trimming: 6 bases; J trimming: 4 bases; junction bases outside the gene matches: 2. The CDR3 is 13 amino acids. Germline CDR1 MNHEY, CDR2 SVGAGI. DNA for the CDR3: TGTGCCAGCAGGGACAGGGGGGGCTATGGCTACACCTTC. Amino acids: CASRDRGGYGYTF.

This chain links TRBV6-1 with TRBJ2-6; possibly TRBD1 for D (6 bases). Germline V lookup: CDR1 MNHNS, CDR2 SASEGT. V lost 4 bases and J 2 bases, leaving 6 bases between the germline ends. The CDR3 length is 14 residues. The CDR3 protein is CASSGQAGANVLTF. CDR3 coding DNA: TGTGCCAGCAGTGGACAGGCTGGGGCCAACGTCCTGACTTTC.

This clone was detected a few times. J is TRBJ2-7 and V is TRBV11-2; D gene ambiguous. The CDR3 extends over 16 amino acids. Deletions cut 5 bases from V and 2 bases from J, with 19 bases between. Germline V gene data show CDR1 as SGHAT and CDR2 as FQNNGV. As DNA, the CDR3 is TGTGCCAGCAGCACCTTTGCGCAAATGAAAACCTACGAGCAGTACTTC. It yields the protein CASSTFAQMKTYEQYF.

The chain's CDR3 is CASSYGGMRGNTEAFF. The DNA for the CDR3 is TGTGCCAGCAGTTACGGGGGGATGCGGGGGAACACTGAAGCTTTCTTT. The chain couples TRBV6-5 to TRBJ1-1, with D maybe TRBD1 (5 bases). This CDR3 region has 16 residues. From germline, CDR1 is MNHEY and CDR2 SVGAGI. V was cut by 2 bases and J by 1 base, with 14 bases left in between.

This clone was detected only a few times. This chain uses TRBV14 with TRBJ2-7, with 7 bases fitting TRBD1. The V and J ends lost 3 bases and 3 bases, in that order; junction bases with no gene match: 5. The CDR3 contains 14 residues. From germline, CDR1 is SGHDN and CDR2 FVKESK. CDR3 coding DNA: TGTGCCAGCAGCCATTCTAGACAGGGCTACGAGCAGTACTTC. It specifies CASSHSRQGYEQYF.